This TCR beta chain was sequenced for a study of vaccination and CD4 T cells after COVID-19. On the study more broadly: From HCoV-229E, HCoV-OC43, HCoV-NL63 and SARS-CoV-2, overlapping spike peptides were used to stimulate the cells.

The Oncomine TCR Beta short-read assay was applied to DNA of cultured CD4+ T cells. One entry per CDR3 protein results from TCRdb running MiXCR on the PCR reads. The table has roughly 14,000 distinct CDR3 sequences, roughly a third seen once; the top ten hold over 30%. With respect to this clonotype: Its antigen is as yet unknown.

Treatment specified: approximately 10-day PBMC culture with coronavirus spike peptide pools or control peptides (ViraFEST assay). Trimming took 7 bases from V and 0 from J, leaving 13 bases between them. CDR3 size: 15 residues. Germline values: CDR1 MNHEY, CDR2 SVGEGT. Sequenced: cultured CD4+ T cells from blood. V and J are TRBV6-2 or TRBV6-3 and TRBJ1-5, with D possibly TRBD1 on 5 matching bases. The source is a human donor with COVID-19. The CDR3 DNA follows: TGTGCCAGCACCAAGGACAACCTTAGCAATCAGCCCCAGCATTTT. It specifies CASTKDNLSNQPQHF.